Below, 20 T cell receptor beta chains from the same sample are listed, as sequenced in a study of blood T cell repertoires in COVID-19. Measured with immunoSEQ multiplex PCR; TCRdb has only the in-frame clones, and not every one. The sample yields roughly 8,000 clones, about 84% seen once. The specimen sequenced was peripheral blood. These TCRs come from a woman between 55 and 75 years old with active COVID-19.

The chain couples TRBV27 to TRBJ2-1; possibly TRBD1 for D (6 bases). Germline V gene lookup returns CDR1 MNHEY and CDR2 SMNVEV (reference sequence). The CDR3 has 15 residues. Trimming took off 7 bases at V and 3 bases at J, with 16 bases between the two ends. CDR3 sequence: CASTLTGSDYNEQFF. The CDR3 DNA reads as TGTGCCAGCACCCTAACAGGGTCAGACTACAATGAGCAGTTCTTC.

V is TRBV6-1 and J is TRBJ1-2, with D tentatively TRBD1 (5 bases). CDR3 length equals 17 residues. V lost 2 bases and J 3 bases, leaving 19 bases between the germline ends. Germline CDR1 MNHNS, CDR2 SASEGT. The CDR3, as DNA: TGTGCCAGCAGTGAAAGGGGACTGGGGCAGGGAGACTATGGCTACACCTTC. Its protein is CASSERGLGQGDYGYTF.

The V gene is TRBV5-1, the J gene TRBJ2-3; 9 positions agree with TRBD1. This CDR3 spans 16 amino acids. CDR1 SGHRS and CDR2 YFSETQ come from the germline V gene. With V trimmed by 4 bases and J by 5 bases, 11 bases remained unmatched. The CDR3 region has the DNA TGCGCCAGCAGCACCGGGACAGGGTTAACTCTAGATACGCAGTATTTT. It codes for CASSTGTGLTLDTQYF.

This clone has only one observation. The rearrangement joins TRBV5-1 to TRBJ2-2, with 14 bases aligning to TRBD2. Germline CDR1 SGHRS, CDR2 YFSETQ. This CDR3 is 18 amino acids long. Unmatched junction bases numbered 8, after V lost 3 bases and J lost 4 bases. The DNA of the CDR3 is TGCGCCAGCAGCTCTCGACTAGCGGGGGGGCTTGGCACCGGGGAGCTGTTTTTT. Protein: CASSSRLAGGLGTGELFF.

The chain is built from TRBV6-2 or TRBV6-3 and TRBJ2-7; a possible D gene is TRBD1 (6 bases). CDR1 MNHEY and CDR2 SVGEGT come from the germline V gene. Trimming stripped 4 bases from V and 3 bases from J, with 13 bases between. This CDR3 spans 14 amino acids. This CDR3 reads CASSFQGTRYEQYF. DNA for the CDR3: TGTGCCAGCAGTTTCCAGGGGACCCGCTACGAGCAGTACTTC.

For the CDR3, the DNA is TGTGCCAGCAGCTTAAAAGAGCAAGGCAGGAATGAGCAGTTCTTC. This codes for CASSLKEQGRNEQFF. This sequence joins TRBV7-2 and TRBJ2-1; D not resolved. V dropped 2 bases and J dropped 7 bases, with 15 bases sitting between them. The germline V gene encodes CDR1 SGHTA and CDR2 FQGNSA. The CDR3 is 15 amino acids.

This clone was counted a single time. The chain couples TRBV24-1 to TRBJ2-3, with a tentative D call TRBD2 (5 bases). This CDR3 comprises 13 residues. Deletions cut 5 bases from V and 6 bases from J, with 11 bases between. Germline V gives CDR1 KGHDR, CDR2 SFDVKD. The CDR3 sequence is CATSVGVEDTQYF. In DNA, the CDR3 is TGTGCCACCAGTGTCGGGGTTGAGGATACGCAGTATTTT.

This sequence joins TRBV29-1 and TRBJ2-7; 7 bases align to TRBD1. The germline CDR1 and CDR2 sequences are SQVTM and ANQGSEA. CDR3 length: 13 amino acids. V trimming: 2 bases; J trimming: 0 bases; junction bases outside the gene matches: 1. The DNA of the CDR3 is TGCAGCGTTGAAAGGGACAGCTCCTACGAGCAGTACTTC. Amino acid sequence: CSVERDSSYEQYF.

The V and J genes are TRBV24-1 and TRBJ1-2; D gene unclear. The CDR3 runs 13 residues. V lost 3 bases and J 8 bases, leaving 12 bases between the germline ends. Germline V lookup: CDR1 KGHDR, CDR2 SFDVKD. The DNA for the CDR3 is TGTGCCACCAGTGATGCTAGGCGGCAGGGCTACACCTTC. This translates into CATSDARRQGYTF.

V usage is TRBV30 and J usage is TRBJ2-2; 8 bases are shared with TRBD1. V dropped 2 bases and J dropped 4; count of bases not matched to a gene: 3. Germline lookup yields CDR1 GTSNPN and CDR2 SVGIG (reference sequence). The length of the CDR3 is 14 residues. The CDR3 here is CAWSQGAGTGELFF. For the CDR3, the DNA is TGTGCCTGGAGTCAGGGGGCAGGCACCGGGGAGCTGTTTTTT.

The chain joins TRBV9 to TRBJ2-3, with D perhaps TRBD1 (6 bases). This CDR3 contains 15 residues. The germline V and J ends were trimmed by 4 bases and 3 bases, with 15 bases remaining between them. Germline CDR1 and CDR2: SGDLS and YYNGEE. This CDR3 reads CASSTQNRETDTQYF. CDR3 bases: TGTGCCAGCAGCACCCAGAACAGGGAAACAGATACGCAGTATTTT.

V is TRBV7-9 and J is TRBJ2-2, with a tentative D call TRBD1 (6 bases). The germline gives CDR1 SEHNR, CDR2 FQNEAQ (reference sequence). Trimming cost V 5 bases and J 5 bases, with 9 bases left between them. This CDR3 has 13 amino acids. CDR3: CASSLQGTGELFF. CDR3 bases: TGTGCCAGCAGCCTCCAGGGGACCGGGGAGCTGTTTTTT.

This chain uses TRBV28 with TRBJ1-6; no definite D call. Trimming shortened V by 8 bases and J by 9 bases, and 14 bases separated the two germline ends. The CDR3 sequence is 13 residues long. Germline V gives CDR1 MDHEN, CDR2 SYDVKM. CDR3 sequence reads: CASVSEVGSPLHF. DNA of the CDR3: TGTGCCAGCGTGTCAGAGGTCGGTTCACCCCTCCACTTT.

Concerning this clone: Other DNA sequences in the same sample also yield this CDR3. The chain joins TRBV19 to TRBJ2-1, with D perhaps TRBD2 (6 bases). CDR3 length equals 14 residues. V was shortened by 4 bases and J by 1 base, with 8 bases between the two germline ends. Germline assignment: CDR1 LNHDA and CDR2 SQIVND (reference sequence). The chain's CDR3 is CASSTGGSYNEQFF. CDR3 nucleotide sequence: TGTGCCAGTAGTACCGGGGGTTCCTACAATGAGCAGTTCTTC.

A few counts support this clone. V usage is TRBV19 and J usage is TRBJ2-5; 9 positions match TRBD1. Germline V gives CDR1 LNHDA, CDR2 SQIVND (reference sequence). The CDR3 totals 17 residues. V gave up 5 bases and J gave up 11 bases; unmatched junction bases: 21. CDR3 nucleotide sequence: TGTGCCAGTAGTCTAACCCCACGGGACAGGGTTCCGAAGCAGCAGTACTTC. Translating it yields CASSLTPRDRVPKQQYF.

DNA for the CDR3: TGTGCCAGCAGCTTGGACGGGGAGGTCTACAATGAGCAGTTCTTC. Its translation is CASSLDGEVYNEQFF. V is TRBV7-2 and J is TRBJ2-1, with TRBD2 as a possible D gene (6 bases). Trimming took off 3 bases at V and 3 bases at J, with 12 bases between the two ends. The CDR3 has 15 residues. CDR1 and CDR2 (germline): SGHTA, FQGNSA.

In nucleotides, the CDR3 is TGTGCCAGCAGCGTCCAGGGCTCTGGAAACACCATATATTTT. This codes for CASSVQGSGNTIYF. The chain carries TRBV3-1 (or the pseudogene TRBV3-2) and TRBJ1-3; possible D gene TRBD1, 5 bases. Germline loops: CDR1 LGHDT, CDR2 YNNKEL (reference sequence). Deletions cut 5 bases from V and 0 bases from J, with 8 bases between. The CDR3 contains 14 residues.

As for this clone: The same CDR3 arises from other DNA sequences in this sample as well. The chain links TRBV10-3 to TRBJ2-1; 8 nucleotides align to TRBD2. CDR1 is ENHRY, CDR2 SYGVKD, per germline. J gave up 0 bases and V 4 bases, and 14 bases lay outside the gene matches. This CDR3 comprises 19 residues. The CDR3 nucleotides are TGTGCCATCAGTGGCGGGGGCCTCGCGGGGGGCAGCTCCTACAATGAGCAGTTCTTC. This codes for CAISGGGLAGGSSYNEQFF.

This clone was picked up a small number of times. V gene TRBV6-5 combines with J gene TRBJ2-1; tentative D call: TRBD2 (6 bases). Trimming took 7 bases from V and 5 from J, leaving 18 bases between them. Germline CDR1 reads MNHEY; CDR2 reads SVGAGI. The CDR3 has 15 amino acids. The CDR3 bases are TGTGCCAGCAAACGAACTCAGGGAGGTGACAATGAGCAGTTCTTC. As protein: CASKRTQGGDNEQFF.

This clone was seen once. The chain combines TRBV6-4 with TRBJ2-1; 8 bases fit TRBD2. Germline assignment: CDR1 MRHNA and CDR2 SNTAGT. The J segment lost 6 bases and the V segment lost 4 bases, leaving 5 bases of the junction unmatched. This CDR3 is 14 amino acids long. The chain's CDR3 is CASSVRGGSNEQFF. The CDR3 DNA reads TGTGCCAGCAGTGTTCGGGGGGGTTCCAATGAGCAGTTCTTC.